This TCR beta chain emerged from a study of T-cell memory formation after mild COVID-19 (dated by TCRdb to the early 2020s). About the investigation overall: TCR sequence clusters from the two donors were largely donor specific. In two donors, T-cell clones that expanded and contracted after mild COVID-19 were followed by sequencing TCRalpha and TCRbeta repertoires longitudinally. Two young, previously healthy adult volunteers made up the cohort, one male and one female. Overall study outcomes, separate from this receptor: Clones contracting from day 15 to 85 had balanced CD4/CD8 phenotypes, while a second wave expanding from day 15 to 37 was biased towards CD4+. Only two mild cases were covered in the study, and larger cohorts including severe cases with pre-infection samples were considered necessary. SARS-CoV-2 specificity of the second-wave clones peaking on day 37 was not confirmed. Contracting CD4+ clones turned up mainly in the CM and EM memory subsets, whereas EMRA was where CD8+ clones were enriched. Some responding clones were found in pre-infection memory, which suggests that pre-existing cross-reactive memory T cells took part in the SARS-CoV-2 response.

Counted from cysteine to phenylalanine, this CDR3 has 16 amino acids. The sequence is cut down to CDR3 DNA, 48 bases in frame from base 1. Sequences MNHEY (CDR1) and SVGAGI (CDR2) are obtained from the germline V gene. Clipping removes 0 bases from V and 6 bases from J, with 5 as the unmatched junction base count. Ficoll-Paque density gradient centrifugation was used to isolate PBMCs. TCRdb names Illumina NovaSeq 6000 as the instrument used. TCRalpha and TCRbeta cDNA libraries were constructed by 5'RACE with constant-segment primers, with sample barcodes and unique molecular identifiers being introduced. Trizol reagent was used to extract RNA from every sample. The libraries were amplified in two PCR steps, and the second step added a second sample barcode and Illumina TruSeq adapters. The libraries were sequenced on an Illumina NovaSeq using 2 x 150 bp paired-end reads. Per the original workflow: The reads were demultiplexed and collapsed into UMI-guided consensus sequences using migec v1.2.7. Using mixcr v2.1.11, UMI consensuses were aligned to TRA and TRB V and J templates and then assembled into clonotypes. A clonotype was counted as expanded or contracted only if both edgeR and NoisET called the change significant, with noise models trained on biological replicates. edgeR calls used a false discovery rate-adjusted p below 0.01 and a log2 fold-change threshold of 1. As an exploratory analysis of dynamics, PCA with hierarchical clustering was applied to max-normalized trajectories of the 1000 most abundant clonotypes. Separately sequenced CD4+ and CD8+ repertoires were used to assign the CD4 or CD8 phenotype of responding clones. TCRdb reran the public reads through fastp at Q25 and MiXCR, keeping productive beta chains. Under each unique CDR3 protein, matching rows form one entry showing the most common genes and DNA. TCRdb's processing, not the study's, gives the V and J calls here. The sample profile shows some 180,000 distinct CDR3 sequences; 15% to 20% of them were found once. About 4% of the sample lies in the top ten.

Points on this clonotype: No cognate antigen has been identified for it. Base-call qualities are not available, and no considerably larger clone is one nucleotide away.

The sequencing input was PBMCs or a T cell subset sorted from them (not recorded which). This sequence uses TRBV6-5 and TRBJ2-1; TRBD1 aligns with 10 central bases. This clonotype was sampled from a man between 18 and 29 years old who had mild COVID-19 (a few samples of this study predate the infection). The sample titles of this study are shuffled in the database, so cell type and time point are left out; the donor was told from shared clones. The nucleotide sequence reads as follows: TGTGCCAGCAGTTACTCTTTAGGGACAGGGGTCAATGAGCAGTTCTTC. This yields the protein CASSYSLGTGVNEQFF.